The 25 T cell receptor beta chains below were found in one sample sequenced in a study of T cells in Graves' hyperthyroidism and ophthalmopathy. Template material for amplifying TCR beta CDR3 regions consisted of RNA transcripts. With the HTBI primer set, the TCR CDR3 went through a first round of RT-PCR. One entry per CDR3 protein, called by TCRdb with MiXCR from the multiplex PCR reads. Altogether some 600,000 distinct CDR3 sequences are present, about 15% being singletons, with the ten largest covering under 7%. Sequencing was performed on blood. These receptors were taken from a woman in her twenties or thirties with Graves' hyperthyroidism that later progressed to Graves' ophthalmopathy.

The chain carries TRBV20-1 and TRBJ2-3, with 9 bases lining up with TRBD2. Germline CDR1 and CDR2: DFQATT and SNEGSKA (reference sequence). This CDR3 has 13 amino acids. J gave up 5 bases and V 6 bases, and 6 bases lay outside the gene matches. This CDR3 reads CSAGGRAVDTQYF. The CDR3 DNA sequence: TGCAGTGCCGGCGGGAGGGCCGTAGATACGCAGTATTTT.

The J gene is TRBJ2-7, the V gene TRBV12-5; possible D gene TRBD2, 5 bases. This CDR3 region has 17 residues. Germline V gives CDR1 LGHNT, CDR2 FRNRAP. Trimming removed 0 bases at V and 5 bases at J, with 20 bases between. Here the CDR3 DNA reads TGTGCTAGTGGTTTGGTAGTTGGTGGGAGTAGAAACCACGAGCAGTACTTC. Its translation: CASGLVVGGSRNHEQYF. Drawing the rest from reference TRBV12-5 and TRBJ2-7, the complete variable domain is DARVTQTPRHKVTEMGQEVTMRCQPILGHNTVFWYRQTMMQGLELLAYFRNRAPLDDSGMPKDRFSAEMPDATLATLKIQPSEPRDSAVYFCASGLVVGGSRNHEQYFGPGTRLTVT.

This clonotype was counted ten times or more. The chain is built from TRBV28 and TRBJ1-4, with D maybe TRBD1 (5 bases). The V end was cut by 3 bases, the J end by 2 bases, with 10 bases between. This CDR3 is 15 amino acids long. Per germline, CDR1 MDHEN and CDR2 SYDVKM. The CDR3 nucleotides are TGTGCCAGCAGTTTCCTCGGGGCCACTAATGAAAAACTGTTTTTT. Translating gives CASSFLGATNEKLFF.

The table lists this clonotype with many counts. CDR3 loop: CASTTSRDRAYEQYF. CDR3 nucleotide sequence: TGTGCCAGCACTACAAGCCGGGACAGGGCATACGAGCAGTACTTC. This chain connects TRBV6-2 or TRBV6-3 to TRBJ2-7; TRBD1 matches at 9 bases. After removal of 7 bases from V and 4 bases from J, the junction contained 11 bases not matched to a gene. CDR1 and CDR2 (germline): MNHEY, SVGEGT. This CDR3 comprises 15 residues.

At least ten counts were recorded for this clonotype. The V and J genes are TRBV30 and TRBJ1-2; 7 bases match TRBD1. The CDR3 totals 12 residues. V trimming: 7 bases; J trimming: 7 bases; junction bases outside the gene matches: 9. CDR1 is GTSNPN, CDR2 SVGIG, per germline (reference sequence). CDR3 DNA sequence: TGTGCCTCCCGCGGAGGGGGCATTGGCTACACCTTC. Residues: CASRGGGIGYTF. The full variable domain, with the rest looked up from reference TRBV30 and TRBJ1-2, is SQTIHQWPATLVQPVGSPLSLECTVEGTSNPNLYWYRQAAGRGLQLLFYSVGIGQISSEVPQNLSASRPQDRQFILSSKKLLLSDSGFYLCASRGGGIGYTFGSGTRLTVV.

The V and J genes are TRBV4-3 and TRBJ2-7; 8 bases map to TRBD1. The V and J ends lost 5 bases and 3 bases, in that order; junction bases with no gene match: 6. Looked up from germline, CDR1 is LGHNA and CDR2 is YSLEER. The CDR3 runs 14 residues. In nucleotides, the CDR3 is TGCGCCAGCAGCGACGGGACAGGAGGCTACGAGCAGTACTTC. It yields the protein CASSDGTGGYEQYF.

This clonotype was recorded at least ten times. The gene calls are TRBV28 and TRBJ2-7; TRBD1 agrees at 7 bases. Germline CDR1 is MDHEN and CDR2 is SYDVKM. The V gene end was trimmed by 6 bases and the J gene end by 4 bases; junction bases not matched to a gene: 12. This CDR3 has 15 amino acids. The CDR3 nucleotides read TGTGCCAGCAGCTTGATCCGGGACAGAGCATACGAGCAGTACTTC. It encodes CASSLIRDRAYEQYF. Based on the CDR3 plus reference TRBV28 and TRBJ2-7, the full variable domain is DVKVTQSSRYLVKRTGEKVFLECVQDMDHENMFWYRQDPGLGLRLIYFSYDVKMKEKGDIPEGYSVSREKKERFSLILESASTNQTSMYLCASSLIRDRAYEQYFGPGTRLTVT.

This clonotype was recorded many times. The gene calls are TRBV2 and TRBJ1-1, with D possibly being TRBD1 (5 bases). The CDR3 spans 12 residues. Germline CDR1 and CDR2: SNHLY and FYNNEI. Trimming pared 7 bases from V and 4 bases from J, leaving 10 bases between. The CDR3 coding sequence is TGTGCCAGCAAGCCAGGGAGCACTGAAGCTTTCTTT. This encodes CASKPGSTEAFF.

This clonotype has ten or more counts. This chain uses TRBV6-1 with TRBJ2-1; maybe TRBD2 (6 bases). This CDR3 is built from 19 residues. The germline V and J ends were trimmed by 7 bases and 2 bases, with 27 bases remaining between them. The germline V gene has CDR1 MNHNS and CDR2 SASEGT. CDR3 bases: TGTGCCAGCATCGAAGGGGCTAGCGCCACCGGTTCTCCCTACAATGAGCAGTTCTTC. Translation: CASIEGASATGSPYNEQFF.

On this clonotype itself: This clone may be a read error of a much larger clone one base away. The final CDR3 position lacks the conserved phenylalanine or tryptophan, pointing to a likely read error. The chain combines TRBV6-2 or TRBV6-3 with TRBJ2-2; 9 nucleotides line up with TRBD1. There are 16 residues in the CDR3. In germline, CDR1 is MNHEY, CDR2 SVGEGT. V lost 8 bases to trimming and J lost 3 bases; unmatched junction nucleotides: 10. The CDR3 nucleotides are TGTGCCAGCCAAGCGGAGGGACAGGGTTACACCGGGGAGCTGTTTGTT. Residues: CASQAEGQGYTGELFV.

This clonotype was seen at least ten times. The CDR3 sequence is CATSEGQTSSGANVLTF. CDR3 nucleotide sequence: TGTGCCACCAGTGAGGGCCAGACCAGCTCTGGGGCCAACGTCCTGACTTTC. The gene calls are TRBV24-1 and TRBJ2-6; no firm D call. The V gene's germline CDR1 is KGHDR and CDR2 SFDVKD. V was shortened by 4 bases and J by 0 bases, with 12 bases between the two germline ends. This CDR3 spans 17 amino acids.

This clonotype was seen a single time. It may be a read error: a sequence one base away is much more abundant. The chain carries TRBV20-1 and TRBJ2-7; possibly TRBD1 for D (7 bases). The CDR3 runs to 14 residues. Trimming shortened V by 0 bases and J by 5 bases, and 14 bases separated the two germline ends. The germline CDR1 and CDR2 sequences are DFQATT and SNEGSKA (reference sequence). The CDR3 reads CSARDSSRGDEQYF. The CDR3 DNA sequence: TGCAGTGCTAGAGATTCAAGCAGGGGGGACGAGCAGTACTTC.

CDR3 residues: CASSLQLFGAEAFF. CDR3 coding DNA: TGCGCCAGCAGCTTGCAGCTCTTCGGCGCTGAAGCTTTCTTT. The chain has TRBV5-1 and TRBJ1-1; D not certain. Deletions cut 1 base from V and 6 bases from J, with 13 bases between. The CDR3 totals 14 residues. The germline gives CDR1 SGHRS, CDR2 YFSETQ. The full variable domain, in which reference TRBV5-1 and TRBJ1-1 provide the parts outside the CDR3, is KAGVTQTPRYLIKTRGQQVTLSCSPISGHRSVSWYQQTPGQGLQFLFEYFSETQRNKGNFPGRFSGRQFSNSRSEMNVSTLELGDSALYLCASSLQLFGAEAFFGQGTRLTVV.

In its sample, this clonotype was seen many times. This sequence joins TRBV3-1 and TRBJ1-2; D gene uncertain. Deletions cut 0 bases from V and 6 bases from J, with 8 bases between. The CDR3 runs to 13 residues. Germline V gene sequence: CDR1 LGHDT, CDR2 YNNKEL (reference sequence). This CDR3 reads CASSQEGRDGYTF. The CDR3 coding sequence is TGTGCCAGCAGCCAAGAGGGTAGGGATGGCTACACCTTC.

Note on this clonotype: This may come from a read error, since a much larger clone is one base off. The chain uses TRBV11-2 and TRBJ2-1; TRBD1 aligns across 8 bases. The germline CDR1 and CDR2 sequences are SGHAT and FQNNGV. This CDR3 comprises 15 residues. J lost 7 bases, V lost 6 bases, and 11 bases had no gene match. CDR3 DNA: TGTGCCAGCAGACCACTCACAGGGGGGAGAAATGAGCAGTTCTTC. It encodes CASRPLTGGRNEQFF.

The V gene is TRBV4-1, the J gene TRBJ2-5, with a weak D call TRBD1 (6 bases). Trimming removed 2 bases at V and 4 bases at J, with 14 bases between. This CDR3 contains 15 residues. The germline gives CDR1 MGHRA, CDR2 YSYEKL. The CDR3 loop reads CASSQPGHRPETQYF. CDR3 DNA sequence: TGCGCCAGCAGCCAACCGGGACACCGGCCAGAGACCCAGTACTTC.

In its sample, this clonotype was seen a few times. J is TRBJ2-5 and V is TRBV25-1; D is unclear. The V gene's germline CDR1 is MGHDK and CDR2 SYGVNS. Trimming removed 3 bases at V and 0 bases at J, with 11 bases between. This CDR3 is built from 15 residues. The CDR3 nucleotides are TGTGCCAGCAGTGACCCTAACTGGTACCAAGAGACCCAGTACTTC. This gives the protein CASSDPNWYQETQYF.

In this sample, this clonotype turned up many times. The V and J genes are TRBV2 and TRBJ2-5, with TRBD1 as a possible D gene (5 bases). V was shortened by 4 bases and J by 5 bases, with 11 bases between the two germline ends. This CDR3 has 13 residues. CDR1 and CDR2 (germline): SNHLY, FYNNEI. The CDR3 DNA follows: TGTGCCAGCAGTGTAGCAGGGTCTGAGACCCAGTACTTC. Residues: CASSVAGSETQYF.

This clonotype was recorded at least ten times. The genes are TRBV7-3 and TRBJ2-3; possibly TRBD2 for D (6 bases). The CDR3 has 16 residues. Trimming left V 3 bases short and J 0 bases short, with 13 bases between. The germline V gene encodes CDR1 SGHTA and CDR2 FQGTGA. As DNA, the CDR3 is TGTGCCAGCAGCTTCCAGCCGGGACTTAGCACAGATACGCAGTATTTT. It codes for CASSFQPGLSTDTQYF.

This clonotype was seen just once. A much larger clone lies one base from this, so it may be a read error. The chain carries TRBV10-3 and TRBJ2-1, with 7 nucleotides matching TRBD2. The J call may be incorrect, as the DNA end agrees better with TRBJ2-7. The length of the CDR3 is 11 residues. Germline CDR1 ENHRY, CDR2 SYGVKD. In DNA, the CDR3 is TGTGCCTCGCGGGAGAACAATGAGCAGTACTTC. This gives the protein CASRENNEQYF.

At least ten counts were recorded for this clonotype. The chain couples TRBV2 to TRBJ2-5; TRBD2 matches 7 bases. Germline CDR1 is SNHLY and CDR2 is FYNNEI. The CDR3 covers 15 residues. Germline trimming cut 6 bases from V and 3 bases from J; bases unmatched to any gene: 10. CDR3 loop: CASSLYVAGEETQYF. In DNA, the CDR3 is TGTGCCAGCAGCCTGTACGTAGCGGGCGAAGAGACCCAGTACTTC.

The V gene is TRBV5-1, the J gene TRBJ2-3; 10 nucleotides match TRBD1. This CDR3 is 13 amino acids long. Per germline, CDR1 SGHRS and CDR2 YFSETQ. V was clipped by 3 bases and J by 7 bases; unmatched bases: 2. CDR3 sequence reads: CASSSDRGNTQYF. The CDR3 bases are TGCGCCAGCAGCTCGGACAGGGGGAATACGCAGTATTTT.

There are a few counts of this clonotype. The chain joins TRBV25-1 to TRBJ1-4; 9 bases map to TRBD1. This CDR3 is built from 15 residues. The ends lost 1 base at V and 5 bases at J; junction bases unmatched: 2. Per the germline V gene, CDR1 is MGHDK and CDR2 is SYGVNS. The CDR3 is CASSEFGTGNEKLFF. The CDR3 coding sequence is TGTGCCAGCAGTGAATTTGGGACAGGGAATGAAAAACTGTTTTTT.

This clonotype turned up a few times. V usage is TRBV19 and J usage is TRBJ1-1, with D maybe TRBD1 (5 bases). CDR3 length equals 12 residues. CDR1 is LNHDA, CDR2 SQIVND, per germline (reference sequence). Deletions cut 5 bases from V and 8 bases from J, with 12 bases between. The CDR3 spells CASSSGVSEAFF. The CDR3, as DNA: TGTGCCAGTAGTTCGGGGGTGTCGGAAGCTTTCTTT.

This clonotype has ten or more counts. The CDR3 spells CSARGRGRYEQYF. For the CDR3, the DNA is TGCAGTGCTAGAGGCAGGGGGCGGTACGAGCAGTACTTC. The V gene is TRBV20-1, the J gene TRBJ2-7; TRBD1 aligns across 8 bases. This CDR3 is 13 amino acids long. The germline CDR1 and CDR2 sequences are DFQATT and SNEGSKA (reference sequence). V shed 1 base and J 4 bases; nucleotides not matched to a gene: 3.